The sequence of this TCR beta chain was determined in a study of blood T cells in healthy people across ages (dated by TCRdb to the mid-2010s). Study-level background: In model experiments, roughly one uniquely barcoded TCR beta cDNA molecule per two T cells was captured by template switching. Using deep sequencing normalized with unique cDNA molecular identifiers, the study measured how TCR beta repertoire diversity changes with age. The donors were divided into four age groups: young (average around 15 years), middle-aged (approximately 39), aged (approximately 64) and long-lived (82). Donors of different ages were randomly distributed across sequencing lanes to avoid experimental bias. Two additional independent replicas of 1 million unique cDNA reads from the same blood draw were analyzed for two donors (one aged 18 to 30 and one aged 80 or older).

The approximately 41 donors, aged about 6 to 95 years, were systemically healthy Caucasian individuals from Russia. Approximately 10 milliliters of peripheral blood were collected from each donor into EDTA-treated Vacutainer tubes. Ficoll-Paque density-gradient centrifugation was used to isolate PBMCs, with at least 6.5 million per sample. Trizol reagent was used to extract total RNA from PBMCs, with at least 6 micrograms per sample. The percentages of naive CD45RAhigh/CD27high T cells were determined by flow cytometry on a PBMC aliquot from every donor. Notes on this clonotype: The target of this receptor is not known. Base qualities were left out, and no much larger clone turns up one base away.

Overall study results and their limits: Compared with the aged group, the long-lived group had more naive CD4+ T cells, fewer expanded clones and increased TCR diversity, a pattern suggesting age selection. Conclusive comparison of naive and antigen-experienced compartments was prevented by the profiling of bulk unsorted PBMCs. Because donor CMV infection status was unknown, age-related changes in expanded clonotypes were potentially confounded. Total diversity estimates from one million sequenced T cells were considered lower bounds and underestimates. As age increased, observed TCR beta diversity per million T cells dropped in a roughly linear way, and a significant reduction was already evident by age around 41. There was a strong correlation between observed TCR beta diversity and the percentage of naive T cells measured by flow cytometry.

V was cut back by 3 bases and J by 2 bases, leaving a gap of 11 bases between them. The CDR1 and CDR2 encoded by the germline V gene (reference sequence) are MNHEY and SMNVEV. The CDR3 starts with the cysteine, ends with the phenylalanine, and has 15 residues. This entry keeps only the CDR3 DNA: 45 bases, framed from base 1. The library was built by means of 5' RACE. TCRdb names Illumina HiSeq 2500 as the instrument used. A second PCR of about 7 to 12 cycles was performed with a sample-barcoded 5' primer and a J-beta primer mix. A unique molecular identifier was introduced onto each TCR beta cDNA molecule by a template-switch 5' adaptor carrying 12 random nucleotides. At least 2.5 million CDR3-containing paired-end reads were obtained from each sample. First-strand cDNA synthesis was performed from all RNA using the Mint cDNA synthesis kit, with priming by a TRBC-specific oligonucleotide. All cDNA was treated with uracil-DNA glycosylase and then went through a first 18-cycle PCR with the universal primers M1SS and BC2_uni_R. The authors' pipeline ran thus. Normalization of each sample was performed by random selection of 1 million high-quality reads, each carrying a distinct molecular identifier. Instead of being binned into consensus sequences, reads with shared molecular identifiers were discarded. MiTCR, run with a Q25 quality threshold and the strictest error-elimination algorithm, handled CDR3 identification, clonotype clustering and error correction. Lower-bound total TCR beta diversity was estimated with a nonparametric unseen species model using Euler transformation. The raw public reads went through TCRdb reprocessing: fastp at Q25, MiXCR clone calling, in-frame beta chains kept. Here each entry gathers all rows of one CDR3 protein and keeps the most common genes and DNA. The V and J calls shown here were made by TCRdb, not taken from the authors' results. This sample holds 700,000 or so distinct CDR3 sequences; roughly 41% were observed only once. The top ten clones comprise around 30% of the sample.

The receptor was isolated from a man older than 75 in good health. The sequenced sample was blood. The rearrangement joined TRBV27 to TRBJ2-1; a weak D assignment points to TRBD1 (5 bases agree). The DNA reads as follows: TGTGCCAGCAGTTTCGAAGGGGTGGCCTACAATGAGCAGTTCTTC. Translated, this is CASSFEGVAYNEQFF.